The present TCR beta chain was sequenced within a study of CD8 T cells in ankylosing spondylitis. Findings and limits, study-wide: Earlier reports found some motif variants in synovial fluid and blood in reactive arthritis. Ankylosing spondylitis blood appeared to carry a characteristic TCR beta motif of roughly 8 highly homologous variants. Disease-linked clones reportedly concentrated significantly in matched ankylosing spondylitis synovial fluid.

TCRdb re-called the 5' RACE reads through MiXCR, storing one row per CDR3 protein. The data show roughly 200,000 distinct CDR3 sequences, 9.5% to 15% seen once. The CDR3 sequence is 14 residues long. Germline V lookup: CDR1 GTSNPN, CDR2 SVGIG (reference sequence). Trimming took 2 bases from V and 7 from J; bases not matched to a gene: 3. A few counts support this clonotype. Its antigen is currently unknown. The chain is built from TRBV30 and TRBJ2-1, with 12 nucleotides matching TRBD2. This receptor was taken from a male donor with ankylosing spondylitis or in good health (not recorded which). The sample comprised blood, either unsorted or a sorted T cell fraction (not recorded which). This CDR3 reads CAWSMTSGRNEQFF. The CDR3 DNA is TGTGCCTGGAGTATGACTAGCGGGAGAAATGAGCAGTTCTTC.